Listed here is a single T cell receptor beta chain. Its cognate antigen is unknown. Assay: immunoSEQ multiplex PCR; the TCRdb copy retains only in-frame clones and omits some. This table has about 3,200 clones, roughly two thirds appearing once. The data originate from a study of T cells after posttransplantation cyclophosphamide. Study-level points and caveats: After PTCy, TRB diversity resembled that of CNI/methotrexate controls. Donor-recipient repertoire similarity was low at 1-2 months, rising over year one. Skin or GI-infiltrating T cells shared few TRB sequences with blood.

Germline V gene data show CDR1 as MNHEY and CDR2 as SMNVEV (reference sequence). This CDR3 spans 16 amino acids. Trimming at V came to 5 bases and at J to 3 bases, leaving 10 bases not matched to a gene. The genes are TRBV27 and TRBJ2-7; 10 bases agree with TRBD1. The clonotype was recovered from a woman aged 25-40 years in good health and a related stem cell transplant donor. The material sequenced was memory CD8+ T cells sorted from blood. CDR3 bases: TGTGCCAGCAGTCTAGGCCCCGGGACAGGGGACTACGAGCAGTACTTC. It translates to CASSLGPGTGDYEQYF.